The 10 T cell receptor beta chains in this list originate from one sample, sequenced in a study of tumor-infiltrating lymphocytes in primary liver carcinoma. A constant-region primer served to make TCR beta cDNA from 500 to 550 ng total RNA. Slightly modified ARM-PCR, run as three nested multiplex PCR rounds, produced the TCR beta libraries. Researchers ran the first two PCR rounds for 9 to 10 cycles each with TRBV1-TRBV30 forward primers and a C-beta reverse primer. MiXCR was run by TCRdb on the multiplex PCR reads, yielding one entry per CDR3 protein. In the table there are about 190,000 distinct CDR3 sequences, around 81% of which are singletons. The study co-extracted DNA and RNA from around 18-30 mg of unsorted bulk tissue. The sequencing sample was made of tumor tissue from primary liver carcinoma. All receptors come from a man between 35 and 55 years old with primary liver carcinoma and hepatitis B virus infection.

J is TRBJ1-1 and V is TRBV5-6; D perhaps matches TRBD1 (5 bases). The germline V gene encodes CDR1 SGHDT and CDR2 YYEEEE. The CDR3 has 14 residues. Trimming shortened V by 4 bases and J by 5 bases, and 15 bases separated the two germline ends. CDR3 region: CASSPRQWRTEAFF. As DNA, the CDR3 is TGTGCCAGCAGCCCACGACAGTGGCGGACTGAAGCTTTCTTT.

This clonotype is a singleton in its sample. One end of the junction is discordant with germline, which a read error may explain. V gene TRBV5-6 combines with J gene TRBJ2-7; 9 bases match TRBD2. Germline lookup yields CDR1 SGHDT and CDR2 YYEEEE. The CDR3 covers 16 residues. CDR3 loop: CASSNPWREGSYEHYF. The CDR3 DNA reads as TGTGCCAGCAGCAATCCTTGGCGGGAGGGTTCCTACGAGCATTACTTC.

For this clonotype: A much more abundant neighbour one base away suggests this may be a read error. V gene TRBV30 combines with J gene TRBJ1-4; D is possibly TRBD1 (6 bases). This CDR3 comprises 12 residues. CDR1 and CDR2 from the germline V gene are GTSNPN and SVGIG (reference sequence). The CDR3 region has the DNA TGTGTCTGGGAAGCAGACAGGGAAAAACTGTTTTTT. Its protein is CVWEADREKLFF.

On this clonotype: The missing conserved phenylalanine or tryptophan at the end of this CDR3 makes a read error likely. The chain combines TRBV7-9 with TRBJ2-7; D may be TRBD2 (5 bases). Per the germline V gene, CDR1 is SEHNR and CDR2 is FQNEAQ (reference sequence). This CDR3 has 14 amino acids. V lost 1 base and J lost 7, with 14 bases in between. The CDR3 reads CASSLDLDYYEQYY. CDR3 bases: TGTGCCAGCAGCTTAGATCTAGACTACTATGAGCAGTACTAC.

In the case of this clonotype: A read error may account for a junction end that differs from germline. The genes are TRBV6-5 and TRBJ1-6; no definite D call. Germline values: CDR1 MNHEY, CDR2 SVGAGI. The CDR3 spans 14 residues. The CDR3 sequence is CASSYTVYTSPLHF. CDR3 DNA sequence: TGTGCCAGCAGTTATACGGTCTATACTTCACCCCTCCACTTC.

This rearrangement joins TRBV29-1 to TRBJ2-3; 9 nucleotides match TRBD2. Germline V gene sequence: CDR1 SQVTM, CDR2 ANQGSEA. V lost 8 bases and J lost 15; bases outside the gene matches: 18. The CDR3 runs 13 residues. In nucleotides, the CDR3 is TGCAGCTGTAGCGGGAGTAGCACGGATATGCAATATTTT. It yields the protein CSCSGSSTDMQYF.

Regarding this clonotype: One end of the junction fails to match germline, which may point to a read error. The CDR3 DNA is TGCAGCGTTGAAGTGGAGTGGGGAATGAACACTGAAGCTTCCTTT. It specifies CSVEVEWGMNTEASF. The rearrangement joins TRBV29-1 to TRBJ1-1; D is uncertain. The CDR3 covers 15 residues. Germline V gene sequence: CDR1 SQVTM, CDR2 ANQGSEA.

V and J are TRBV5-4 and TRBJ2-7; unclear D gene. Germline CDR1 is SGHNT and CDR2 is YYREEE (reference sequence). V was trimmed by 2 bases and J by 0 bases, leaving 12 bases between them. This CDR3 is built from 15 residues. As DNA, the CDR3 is TGTGCCAGCAGCTTATTAGGTGGCCCCTCCTACGAGCAGTACTTC. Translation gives CASSLLGGPSYEQYF.

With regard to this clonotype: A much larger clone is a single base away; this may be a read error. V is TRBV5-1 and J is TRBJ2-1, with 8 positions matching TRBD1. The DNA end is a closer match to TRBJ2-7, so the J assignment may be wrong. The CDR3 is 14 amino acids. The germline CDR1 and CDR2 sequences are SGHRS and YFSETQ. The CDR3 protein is CASRPGTGYNEQYF. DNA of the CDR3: TGCGCCAGCAGGCCCGGGACAGGATACAATGAGCAGTACTTC.

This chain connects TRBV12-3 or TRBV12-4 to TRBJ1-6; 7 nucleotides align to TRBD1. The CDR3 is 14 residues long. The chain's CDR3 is CDISLQGTDSPLHF. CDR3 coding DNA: TGTGACATCAGTTTACAGGGGACCGATTCACCCCTCCACTTT.